The 27 T cell receptor beta chains below were found in one sample sequenced in a study of a mutant IDH1 vaccine in newly diagnosed glioma. This table comes from immunoSEQ multiplex PCR, and its TCRdb copy is limited to in-frame clones, with some not included. This sample yields about 35,000 clones, of which around 80% are seen a single time; roughly 15% belongs to the top ten. Their cognate antigens are unknown. Time point given: week 11, during vaccination. Each dose delivered 300 ug of mutant IDH1 20-mer peptide subcutaneously with imiquimod. Specimen: peripheral blood mononuclear cells (PBMCs), collected from a glioma patient whose treatment included an IDH1 peptide vaccine. All receptors derive from a young woman with glioma. Some clones in this sample may be carry-over from other donors' samples.

This sequence joins TRBV30 and TRBJ2-7; 8 bases are shared with TRBD2. The CDR3 is 15 amino acids. The V gene end was trimmed by 0 bases and the J gene end by 0 bases; junction bases not matched to a gene: 4. Germline loops: CDR1 GTSNPN, CDR2 SVGIG (reference sequence). The CDR3 region has the DNA TGTGCCTGGAGTGTAGGAGCGGGAGTCTCCTACGAGCAGTACTTC. The encoded protein is CAWSVGAGVSYEQYF.

The chain recombines TRBV29-1 with TRBJ1-2; 7 bases agree with TRBD1. The V gene end was trimmed by 5 bases and the J gene end by 2 bases; junction bases not matched to a gene: 11. CDR3 length: 15 amino acids. Germline V gene data show CDR1 as SQVTM and CDR2 as ANQGSEA. The CDR3 loop is CSVTGHRGTNYGYTF. Written as DNA, the CDR3 is TGCAGCGTTACGGGCCACAGGGGTACCAACTATGGCTACACCTTC.

The gene calls are TRBV7-6 and TRBJ2-3, with 16 bases that match TRBD2. The germline CDR1 and CDR2 sequences are SGHVS and FNYEAQ. This CDR3 has 19 residues. Trimming at V came to 5 bases and at J to 2 bases, leaving 10 bases not matched to a gene. The CDR3 nucleotides read TGTGCCAGCAGCACCCCCGGGACTAGCGGGGGGGGTTTCACAGATACGCAGTATTTT. Translated, it gives CASSTPGTSGGGFTDTQYF.

This clone has a single count. The J gene is TRBJ2-7, the V gene TRBV6-5; no firm D call. Germline loops: CDR1 MNHEY, CDR2 SVGAGI. V was cut by 2 bases and J by 5 bases, with 4 bases left in between. CDR3 size: 11 residues. CDR3 in DNA: TGTGCCAGCAGTTACAGGAACGAGCAGTACTTC. Encoded protein: CASSYRNEQYF.

The chain couples TRBV28 to TRBJ2-3; possibly TRBD2 for D (7 bases). Germline-derived CDR1 and CDR2 are MDHEN and SYDVKM. V lost 4 bases to trimming and J lost 4 bases, with 15 bases between them. This CDR3 is 15 amino acids long. The CDR3 is CASSSPGEGADTQYF. The CDR3 bases are TGTGCCAGCAGTTCCCCAGGGGAGGGGGCAGATACGCAGTATTTT. Full variable domain (outside the CDR3, taken from reference TRBV28 and TRBJ2-3): DVKVTQSSRYLVKRTGEKVFLECVQDMDHENMFWYRQDPGLGLRLIYFSYDVKMKEKGDIPEGYSVSREKKERFSLILESASTNQTSMYLCASSSPGEGADTQYFGPGTRLTVL.

The CDR3, as DNA: TGTGCCAGCAGCTTGGTCCACTTTGAGCAGTTCTTC. It yields the protein CASSLVHFEQFF. This chain uses TRBV5-6 with TRBJ2-1; no clear D gene. This CDR3 contains 12 residues. The ends were cut back, 0 bases at V and 9 bases at J, with 7 bases in the middle. In germline, CDR1 is SGHDT, CDR2 YYEEEE.

This clone has just one count. The chain uses TRBV7-9 and TRBJ2-7, with D hard to call. The V gene's germline CDR1 is SEHNR and CDR2 FQNEAQ (reference sequence). V lost 4 bases and J lost 7, with 11 bases in between. The CDR3 covers 12 residues. In DNA, the CDR3 is TGTGCCAGCAGCTCCGGCCTCGGAGAGCAGTACTTC. It specifies CASSSGLGEQYF.

The chain uses TRBV5-1 and TRBJ1-4; 9 bases are shared with TRBD1. This CDR3 contains 15 residues. The germline gives CDR1 SGHRS, CDR2 YFSETQ. Trimming at V came to 4 bases and at J to 7 bases, leaving 8 bases not matched to a gene. CDR3 amino acids: CASSPNRGRGEKLFF. The CDR3 coding sequence is TGCGCCAGCAGCCCTAACAGGGGGCGGGGTGAAAAACTGTTTTTT.

J is TRBJ2-7 and V is TRBV10-1; a possible D gene is TRBD1 (5 bases). The CDR3 loop spans 10 amino acids. CDR1 WNHNN and CDR2 SYGVQD come from the germline V gene (reference sequence). V dropped 10 bases and J dropped 7 bases, with 11 bases sitting between them. The CDR3 reads CANPNREQYF. CDR3 DNA: TGCGCCAATCCCAACAGGGAGCAGTACTTC.

This sequence joins TRBV5-4 and TRBJ2-2; no clear D gene. This CDR3 contains 13 residues. Trimming cost V 3 bases and J 7 bases, with 10 bases left between them. CDR1 SGHNT and CDR2 YYREEE come from the germline V gene (reference sequence). The CDR3 is CASSSISSGELFF. The CDR3 coding sequence is TGTGCCAGCAGCTCCATTTCCAGCGGGGAGCTGTTTTTT. Based on the CDR3 plus reference TRBV5-4 and TRBJ2-2, the full variable domain is ETGVTQSPTHLIKTRGQQVTLRCSSQSGHNTVSWYQQALGQGPQFIFQYYREEENGRGNFPPRFSGLQFPNYSSELNVNALELDDSALYLCASSSISSGELFFGEGSRLTVL.

The J gene is TRBJ2-1, the V gene TRBV28; the D is unclear. V was shortened by 6 bases and J by 4 bases, with 13 bases between the two germline ends. This CDR3 region has 14 residues. Germline values: CDR1 MDHEN, CDR2 SYDVKM. Written as DNA, the CDR3 is TGTGCCAGCAGCACGCGTGACGAGTACAATGAGCAGTTCTTC. Protein product: CASSTRDEYNEQFF.

This chain uses TRBV10-3 with TRBJ2-7; 11 nucleotides match TRBD1. After removal of 5 bases from V and 3 bases from J, the junction contained 6 bases not matched to a gene. CDR1 and CDR2 (germline): ENHRY, SYGVKD. This CDR3 contains 15 residues. The CDR3 protein is CAISSPGQGDYEQYF. The CDR3 DNA is TGTGCCATCAGTTCTCCGGGACAGGGGGACTACGAGCAGTACTTC.

The genes are TRBV7-8 and TRBJ2-7; no clear D. Trimming left V 5 bases short and J 0 bases short, with 8 bases between. Germline lookup yields CDR1 SGHVS and CDR2 FQNEAQ. There are 13 residues in the CDR3. The chain's CDR3 is CASSRSYSYEQYF. The CDR3 nucleotides are TGTGCCAGCAGCCGGAGTTACTCCTACGAGCAGTACTTC.

Here the CDR3 reads CASSVSGTTYNEQFF. In nucleotides, the CDR3 is TGTGCCAGCAGCGTGTCCGGGACAACTTACAATGAGCAGTTCTTC. The chain joins TRBV9 to TRBJ2-1; D perhaps matches TRBD1 (6 bases). This CDR3 is 15 amino acids long. Germline V CDR1 and CDR2: SGDLS, YYNGEE. V lost 2 bases, J lost 4 bases, and 13 bases lay in between.

The V and J genes are TRBV5-4 and TRBJ1-4; 9 positions match TRBD1. The CDR3 covers 16 residues. The germline gives CDR1 SGHNT, CDR2 YYREEE (reference sequence). V lost 0 bases and J lost 4; bases outside the gene matches: 4. The CDR3 nucleotides are TGTGCCAGCAGCTTGGCGGGACAGGGTCTTAATGAAAAACTGTTTTTT. It translates to CASSLAGQGLNEKLFF.

In its sample, this clone was seen once. V is TRBV7-9 and J is TRBJ1-1; unclear D gene. The CDR3 length is 13 residues. Germline loops: CDR1 SEHNR, CDR2 FQNEAQ (reference sequence). The V and J ends lost 1 base and 7 bases respectively, with 10 bases between them. For the CDR3, the DNA is TGTGCCAGCAGCTTAGAAGGACGGAGTGAAGCTTTCTTT. It yields the protein CASSLEGRSEAFF.

The chain combines TRBV30 with TRBJ2-3, with 8 bases that match TRBD2. J was trimmed by 2 bases and V by 3 bases; bases with no gene match: 7. This CDR3 region has 15 residues. Per germline, CDR1 GTSNPN and CDR2 SVGIG (reference sequence). The CDR3 spells CAWSREGLYTDTQYF. The CDR3 DNA reads TGTGCCTGGAGCCGGGAGGGACTGTACACAGATACGCAGTATTTT.

The J gene is TRBJ1-5, the V gene TRBV28; possible D gene TRBD1, 6 bases. The germline V and J ends were trimmed by 10 bases and 7 bases, with 17 bases remaining between them. The CDR3 has 13 amino acids. Germline CDR1 reads MDHEN; CDR2 reads SYDVKM. Written as DNA, the CDR3 is TGTGCCACCATAGGGGGGGGACGCCAGCCCCAGCATTTT. Translated: CATIGGGRQPQHF.

This chain links TRBV4-2 with TRBJ2-3; D is unresolved. Trimming shortened V by 2 bases and J by 2 bases, and 11 bases separated the two germline ends. CDR3 length equals 15 residues. CDR1 and CDR2 (germline): LGHNA, YNFKEQ. CDR3 amino acids: CASSQKTAATDTQYF. CDR3 nucleotide sequence: TGTGCCAGCAGCCAAAAAACGGCTGCCACAGATACGCAGTATTTT.

The table lists this clone with a count of one. This sequence joins TRBV7-9 and TRBJ1-2; D ambiguous. Trimming pared 6 bases from V and 8 bases from J, leaving 16 bases between. This CDR3 is built from 13 residues. The germline gives CDR1 SEHNR, CDR2 FQNEAQ (reference sequence). CDR3 DNA sequence: TGTGCCAGCAGTCAATCCGGCCTCGGGGGCTACACCTTC. Translating it yields CASSQSGLGGYTF.

This clone showed up just once. The chain couples TRBV10-3 to TRBJ1-2; possible D gene TRBD1, 5 bases. The CDR3 length is 15 residues. V was trimmed by 0 bases and J by 4 bases, leaving 12 bases between them. Germline V lookup: CDR1 ENHRY, CDR2 SYGVKD. In DNA form, the CDR3 reads TGTGCCATCAGTGAGTCGACAGAGGCCATCTATGGCTACACCTTC. Translating it yields CAISESTEAIYGYTF.

This clone is medium-sized by share. The chain couples TRBV19 to TRBJ2-1; 11 bases map to TRBD2. The CDR3 has 15 amino acids. Unmatched junction bases numbered 5, after V lost 7 bases and J lost 3 bases. The V gene's germline CDR1 is LNHDA and CDR2 SQIVND (reference sequence). The CDR3 nucleotides read TGTGCCAGTACCCTTACTAGCGGGAGCTACAATGAGCAGTTCTTC. Translation gives CASTLTSGSYNEQFF.

V usage is TRBV9 and J usage is TRBJ2-3; D may be TRBD1 or TRBD2 (5 bases each). V was trimmed by 3 bases and J by 5 bases, leaving 13 bases between them. Germline assignment: CDR1 SGDLS and CDR2 YYNGEE. The CDR3 contains 14 residues. The CDR3 DNA reads TGTGCCAGCAGCGGTAGGGACGTAAGAGATACGCAGTATTTT. This codes for CASSGRDVRDTQYF. The whole variable domain, filled in from reference TRBV9 and TRBJ2-3, reads DSGVTQTPKHLITATGQRVTLRCSPRSGDLSVYWYQQSLDQGLQFLIQYYNGEERAKGNILERFSAQQFPDLHSELNLSSLELGDSALYFCASSGRDVRDTQYFGPGTRLTVL.

The rearrangement joins TRBV7-9 to TRBJ1-2; D uncertain. The CDR3 extends over 14 amino acids. V lost 1 base, J lost 8 bases, and 14 bases lay in between. Per the germline V gene, CDR1 is SEHNR and CDR2 is FQNEAQ (reference sequence). The CDR3 region has the DNA TGTGCCAGCAGCTTAGGCCAGGAGTTACGCGGCTACACCTTC. This codes for CASSLGQELRGYTF.

The chain has TRBV18 and TRBJ1-3, with TRBD1 matching 9 bases. There are 17 residues in the CDR3. With 5 bases clipped from V and 0 bases from J, the junction kept 8 bases outside the gene matches. Per germline, CDR1 KGHSH and CDR2 LQKENI. The CDR3 here is CASSSRGQGSSGNTIYF. CDR3 DNA: TGTGCCAGCTCAAGCAGGGGACAGGGCTCCTCTGGAAACACCATATATTTT. The whole variable domain, filled in from reference TRBV18 and TRBJ1-3, reads NAGVMQNPRHLVRRRGQEARLRCSPMKGHSHVYWYRQLPEEGLKFMVYLQKENIIDESGMPKERFSAEFPKEGPSILRIQQVVRGDSAAYFCASSSRGQGSSGNTIYFGEGSWLTVV.

V usage is TRBV6-4 and J usage is TRBJ2-1; maybe TRBD2 (5 bases). In germline, CDR1 is MRHNA, CDR2 SNTAGT. This CDR3 is 16 amino acids long. V lost 7 bases and J lost 4, with 20 bases in between. The CDR3 DNA sequence: TGTGCCAGCACCTTGTACCCGGGTAGCGAATACAATGAGCAGTTCTTC. Residues: CASTLYPGSEYNEQFF.

In DNA, the CDR3 is TGTGCCAGCAGCCCCCGCCAGGCCGGGAACACCATATATTTT. This sequence encodes CASSPRQAGNTIYF. The chain links TRBV7-9 to TRBJ1-3; no definite D call. Germline CDR1 reads SEHNR; CDR2 reads FQNEAQ (reference sequence). The V and J ends lost 5 bases and 7 bases respectively, with 15 bases between them. The CDR3 is made up of 14 amino acids.